This TCR beta chain was profiled in a study of blood T cell repertoires in COVID-19. The protocol was immunoSEQ multiplex PCR, while the TCRdb copy is restricted to in-frame clones and leaves out a portion. The repertoire holds more than 150,000 clones, with less than 85% as singletons. The V end lost 6 bases, the J end lost 3 bases, and 15 bases lay between the germline ends. Germline lookup yields CDR1 SNHLY and CDR2 FYNNEI. CDR3 length: 15 amino acids. The rearrangement links TRBV2 to TRBJ1-5, with D tentatively TRBD1 (6 bases). Sequenced: peripheral blood. The clonotype originates from a man aged 45-65 years who had recovered from COVID-19. CDR3 DNA sequence: TGTGCCAGCAGCGATCAGGGGCTGACCAATCAGCCCCAGCATTTT. It codes for CASSDQGLTNQPQHF. The full variable domain, rest sourced from reference TRBV2 and TRBJ1-5, is EPEVTQTPSHQVTQMGQEVILRCVPISNHLYFYWYRQILGQKVEFLVSFYNNEISEKSEIFDDQFSVERPDGSNFTLKIRSTKLEDSAMYFCASSDQGLTNQPQHFGDGTRLSIL.